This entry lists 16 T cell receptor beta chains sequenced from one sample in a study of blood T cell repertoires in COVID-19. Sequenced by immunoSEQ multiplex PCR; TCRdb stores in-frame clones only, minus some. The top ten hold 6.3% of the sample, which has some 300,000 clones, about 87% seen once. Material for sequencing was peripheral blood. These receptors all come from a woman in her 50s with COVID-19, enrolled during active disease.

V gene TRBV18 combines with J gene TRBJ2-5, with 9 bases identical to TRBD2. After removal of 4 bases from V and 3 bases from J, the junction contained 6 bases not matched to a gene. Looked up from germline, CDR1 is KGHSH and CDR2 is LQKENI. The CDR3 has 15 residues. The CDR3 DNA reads TGTGCCAGCTCACTATTAGCGGGAGACGAAGAGACCCAGTACTTC. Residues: CASSLLAGDEETQYF. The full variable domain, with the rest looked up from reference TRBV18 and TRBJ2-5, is NAGVMQNPRHLVRRRGQEARLRCSPMKGHSHVYWYRQLPEEGLKFMVYLQKENIIDESGMPKERFSAEFPKEGPSILRIQQVVRGDSAAYFCASSLLAGDEETQYFGPGTRLLVL.

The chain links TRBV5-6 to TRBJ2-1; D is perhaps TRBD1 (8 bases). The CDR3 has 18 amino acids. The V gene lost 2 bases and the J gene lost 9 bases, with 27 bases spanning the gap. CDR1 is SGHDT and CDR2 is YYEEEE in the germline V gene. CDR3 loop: CASSFWTGWREGLGEQFF. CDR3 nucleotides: TGTGCCAGCAGCTTCTGGACAGGGTGGAGGGAGGGCCTAGGTGAGCAGTTCTTC.

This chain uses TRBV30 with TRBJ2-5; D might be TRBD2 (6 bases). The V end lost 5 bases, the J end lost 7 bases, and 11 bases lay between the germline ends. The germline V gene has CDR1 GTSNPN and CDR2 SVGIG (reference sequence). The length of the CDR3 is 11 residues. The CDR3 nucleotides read TGTGCCTGGTCGTCCGGGGGGACCCAGTACTTC. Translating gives CAWSSGGTQYF. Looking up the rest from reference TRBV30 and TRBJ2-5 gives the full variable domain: SQTIHQWPATLVQPVGSPLSLECTVEGTSNPNLYWYRQAAGRGLQLLFYSVGIGQISSEVPQNLSASRPQDRQFILSSKKLLLSDSGFYLCAWSSGGTQYFGPGTRLLVL.

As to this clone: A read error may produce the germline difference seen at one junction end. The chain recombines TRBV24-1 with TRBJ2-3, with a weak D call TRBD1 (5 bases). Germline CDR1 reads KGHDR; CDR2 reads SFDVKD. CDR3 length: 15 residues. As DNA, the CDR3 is TGTGCCACCAGTGATTTGCCCCAGGGCACCGATACGCAGTATTTT. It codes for CATSDLPQGTDTQYF.

CDR3 residues: CASSGGLAASYNEQFF. In nucleotides, the CDR3 is TGTGCCAGTAGTGGAGGACTAGCGGCCTCCTACAATGAGCAGTTCTTC. The chain joins TRBV19 to TRBJ2-1; the match to TRBD2 covers 10 bases. J was trimmed by 0 bases and V by 5 bases; bases with no gene match: 4. The CDR3 is 16 residues long. CDR1 and CDR2 from the germline V gene are LNHDA and SQIVND (reference sequence).

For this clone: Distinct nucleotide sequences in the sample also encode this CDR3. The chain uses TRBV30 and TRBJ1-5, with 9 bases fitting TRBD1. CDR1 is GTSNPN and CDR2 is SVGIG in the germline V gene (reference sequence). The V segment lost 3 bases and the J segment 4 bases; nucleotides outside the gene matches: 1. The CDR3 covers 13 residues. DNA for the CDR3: TGTGCCTGGAGCGGACAGGGGAATCAGCCCCAGCATTTT. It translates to CAWSGQGNQPQHF.

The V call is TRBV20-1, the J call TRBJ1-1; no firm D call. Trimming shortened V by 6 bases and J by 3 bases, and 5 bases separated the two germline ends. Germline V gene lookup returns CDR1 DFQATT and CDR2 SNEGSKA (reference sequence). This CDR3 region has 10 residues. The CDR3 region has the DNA TGCAGTGCGACATACACTGAAGCTTTCTTT. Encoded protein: CSATYTEAFF.

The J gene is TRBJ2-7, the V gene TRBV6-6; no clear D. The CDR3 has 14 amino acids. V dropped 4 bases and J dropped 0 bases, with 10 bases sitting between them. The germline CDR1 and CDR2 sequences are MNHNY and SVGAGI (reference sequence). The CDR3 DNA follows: TGTGCCAGCAGTTTCGGCGGAAGCTCCTACGAGCAGTACTTC. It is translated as CASSFGGSSYEQYF.

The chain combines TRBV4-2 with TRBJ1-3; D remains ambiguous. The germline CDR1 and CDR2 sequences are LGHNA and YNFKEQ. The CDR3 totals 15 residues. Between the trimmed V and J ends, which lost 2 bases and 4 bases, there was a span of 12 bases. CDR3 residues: CASSQTVPRGNTIYF. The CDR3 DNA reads TGTGCCAGCAGCCAAACGGTCCCGAGGGGAAACACCATATATTTT.

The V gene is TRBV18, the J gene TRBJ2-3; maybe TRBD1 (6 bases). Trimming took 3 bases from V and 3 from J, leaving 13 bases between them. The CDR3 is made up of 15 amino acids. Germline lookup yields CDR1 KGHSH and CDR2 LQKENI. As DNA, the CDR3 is TGTGCCAGCTCACCTCTCGCAGGGACAACAGATACGCAGTATTTT. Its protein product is CASSPLAGTTDTQYF.

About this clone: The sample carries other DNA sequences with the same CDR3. In DNA, the CDR3 is TGTGCCAGCTCACCGGACAGCTACAATGAGCAGTTCTTC. Translated: CASSPDSYNEQFF. The chain is built from TRBV18 and TRBJ2-1; a weak D match, TRBD1 (6 bases). The germline V gene encodes CDR1 KGHSH and CDR2 LQKENI. V lost 3 bases, J lost 3 bases, and 6 bases lay in between. This CDR3 has 13 residues.

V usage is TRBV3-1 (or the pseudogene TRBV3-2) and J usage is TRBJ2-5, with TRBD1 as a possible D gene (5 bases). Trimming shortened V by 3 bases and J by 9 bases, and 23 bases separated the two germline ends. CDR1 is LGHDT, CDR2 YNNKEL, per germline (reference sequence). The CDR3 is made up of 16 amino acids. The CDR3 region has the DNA TGTGCCAGCAGCCACCAAAACTCGGAAGGGGCGATTCCCCAGTACTTC. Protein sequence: CASSHQNSEGAIPQYF.

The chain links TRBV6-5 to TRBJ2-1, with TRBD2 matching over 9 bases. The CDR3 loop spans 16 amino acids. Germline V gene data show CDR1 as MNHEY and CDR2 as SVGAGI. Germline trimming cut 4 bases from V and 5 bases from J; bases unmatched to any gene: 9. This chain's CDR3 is CASSSLGTSRHNEQFF. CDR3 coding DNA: TGTGCCAGCAGTTCACTCGGGACTAGCCGCCACAATGAGCAGTTCTTC.

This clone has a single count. The CDR3 reads CASSFYYSPLHF. CDR3 sequence (DNA): TGTGCCAGCAGTTTTTATTATTCACCCCTCCACTTT. The chain couples TRBV12-3 or TRBV12-4 to TRBJ1-6, with no clear D. Trimming took 3 bases from V and 8 from J, leaving 5 bases between them. The CDR3 length is 12 residues.

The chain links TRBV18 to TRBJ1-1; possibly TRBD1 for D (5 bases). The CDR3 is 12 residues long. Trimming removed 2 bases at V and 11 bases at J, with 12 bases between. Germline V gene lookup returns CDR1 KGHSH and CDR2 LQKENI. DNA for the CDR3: TGTGCCAGCTCACCAATGCAGGGTGACGCTTTCTTT. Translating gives CASSPMQGDAFF. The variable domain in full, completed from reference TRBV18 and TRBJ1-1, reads NAGVMQNPRHLVRRRGQEARLRCSPMKGHSHVYWYRQLPEEGLKFMVYLQKENIIDESGMPKERFSAEFPKEGPSILRIQQVVRGDSAAYFCASSPMQGDAFFGQGTRLTVV.

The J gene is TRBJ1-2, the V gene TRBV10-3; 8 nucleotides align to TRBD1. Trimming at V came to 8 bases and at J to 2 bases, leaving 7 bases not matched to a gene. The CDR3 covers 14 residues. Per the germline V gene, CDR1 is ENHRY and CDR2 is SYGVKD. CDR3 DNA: TGTGCCATCGGGGGGACAGGACGCAACTATGGCTACACCTTC. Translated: CAIGGTGRNYGYTF.